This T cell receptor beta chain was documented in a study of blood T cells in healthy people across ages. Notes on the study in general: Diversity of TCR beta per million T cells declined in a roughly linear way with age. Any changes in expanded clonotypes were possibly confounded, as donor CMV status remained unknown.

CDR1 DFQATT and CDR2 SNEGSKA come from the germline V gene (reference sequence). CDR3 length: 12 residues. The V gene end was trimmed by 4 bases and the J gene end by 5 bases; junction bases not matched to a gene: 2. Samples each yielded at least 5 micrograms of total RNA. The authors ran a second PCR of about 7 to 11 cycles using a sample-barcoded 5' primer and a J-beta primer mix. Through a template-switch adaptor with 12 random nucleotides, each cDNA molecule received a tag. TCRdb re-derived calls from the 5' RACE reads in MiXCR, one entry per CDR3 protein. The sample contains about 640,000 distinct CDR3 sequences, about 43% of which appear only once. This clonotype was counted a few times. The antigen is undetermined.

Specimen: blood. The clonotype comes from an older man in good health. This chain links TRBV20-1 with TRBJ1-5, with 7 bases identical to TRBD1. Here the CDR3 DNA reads TGCAGTGCTACCGACAGGGATCAGCCCCAGCATTTT. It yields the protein CSATDRDQPQHF.